Sequencing of this T cell receptor (beta chain) was carried out in a study of blood T cells in healthy people across ages (dated by TCRdb to about 2015). Some background on the complete study: Template switching captured roughly one uniquely barcoded TCR beta cDNA molecule per two T cells in model experiments. Donors of different ages were randomly distributed across sequencing lanes to avoid experimental bias. To track age-related changes in TCR beta repertoire diversity, the study relied on deep sequencing normalized with unique cDNA molecular identifiers. Using the same blood draw, the study looked at two additional independent replicas of 1 million unique cDNA reads for two donors, one aged 18 to 30 and the other aged 80 or older. Four age groups were formed from the donors: young (average approximately 15 years), middle-aged (approximately 39), aged (under 70) and long-lived (more than 75).

Libraries came from 5' RACE. Instrument used: Illumina HiSeq 2500. A second PCR of roughly 7 to 11 cycles was performed with a sample-barcoded 5' primer and a J-beta primer mix. A unique molecular identifier was introduced onto each TCR beta cDNA molecule by a template-switch 5' adaptor carrying 12 random nucleotides. Each sample yielded at least 2.5 million CDR3-containing paired-end reads. First-strand cDNA was synthesized from all RNA with the Mint cDNA synthesis kit, primed by a TRBC-specific oligonucleotide. Following uracil-DNA glycosylase treatment, a first 18-cycle PCR with universal primers M1SS and BC2_uni_R was performed on all cDNA. As for the authors' bioinformatics: For normalization, 1 million high-quality reads, each with a distinct molecular identifier, were randomly selected from each sample. Reads with shared molecular identifiers were discarded instead of being binned into consensus sequences. CDR3 identification, clonotype clustering and error correction used MiTCR with a Q25 quality threshold and the strictest error-elimination algorithm. A nonparametric unseen species model with Euler transformation was used to estimate a lower bound on total TCR beta diversity. Starting from the raw public reads, TCRdb applied fastp trimming at Q25, assembled clones with MiXCR and retained in-frame beta chains. Merged by CDR3 protein, the rows form single entries marked with the most common genes and DNA. For this entry, the V and J calls and clone size follow TCRdb and not the study's own pipeline. This sample holds about 1,000,000 distinct CDR3 sequences; 45% were observed only once. The ten largest make up approximately 20% of the sample.

With regard to this clonotype: Its antigen specificity is not known. The sample holds no much larger clone one base away, and base qualities are not on file.

General conclusions and limits of the study: Donor CMV infection status was unknown, potentially confounding age-related changes in expanded clonotypes. Estimates of total diversity based on one million sequenced T cells were regarded as lower bounds and as underestimates. Compared with the aged group, the long-lived group had more naive CD4+ T cells, fewer expanded clones and increased TCR diversity, suggesting age selection. Since profiling was done on bulk unsorted PBMCs, naive and antigen-experienced compartments could not be conclusively compared. The percentage of naive T cells measured by flow cytometry correlated strongly with observed TCR beta diversity. Observed TCR beta diversity per million T cells fell roughly linearly with age, and a significant reduction was already apparent by age around 40.

Donors were 40 or so systemically healthy Caucasian individuals from Russia aged roughly 6 to 100 years. Around 9.7 milliliters of peripheral blood were collected from each donor into EDTA-treated Vacutainer tubes. Ficoll-Paque density-gradient centrifugation was used to isolate PBMCs, with at least 6 million obtained per sample. Trizol reagent was used to extract total RNA from the PBMCs, yielding at least 5 micrograms per sample. The percentages of naive CD45RAhigh/CD27high T cells were determined by flow cytometry on a PBMC aliquot from every donor. The germline ends are 17 bases apart after V is trimmed by 2 bases and J by 0 bases. The CDR3 measures 17 amino acids from cysteine to phenylalanine. Only the CDR3 portion is preserved as DNA: 51 bases, with reading frame beginning at the first base. CDR1 and CDR2, per the germline V gene (reference sequence), are LGHDT and YNNKEL.

The sequenced sample was blood. This clonotype originated in a woman aged 55-69 years in good health. The V gene is TRBV3-1 and the J gene is TRBJ2-7; the D segment could be TRBD1, given 5 matching bases. The CDR3 sequence is CASSQIKRGNLSYEQYF. The sequenced DNA: TGTGCCAGCAGCCAAATAAAAAGGGGCAATCTCTCCTACGAGCAGTACTTC.